The clone carrying this T cell receptor (beta chain) was seen many times. What it binds is unknown. TCRdb used MiXCR to reprocess the reads, holding one entry per CDR3 protein. In the table there are approximately 490,000 distinct CDR3 sequences, around 10% of which are singletons. The sample belongs to a study of T cell repertoires in cytomegalovirus infection. Study as a whole: An indication of both CMV infection and matching HLA type came from public TCR beta signatures.

General observations from the study: The ex vivo response was dominated by HLA-C-restricted CMV-specific TCR beta clonotypes.

Trimming removed 6 bases from V and 7 bases from J, with 19 bases in between. Germline CDR1 MNHNS, CDR2 SASEGT. The CDR3 loop spans 14 amino acids. Sequencing was done on a sample of PBMCs. This TCR was sampled from a human donor in good health (CMV status not recorded). Some clones in this sample may be carry-over from other donors' samples. This chain joins TRBV6-1 and TRBJ2-7, with D perhaps assigned TRBD1 or TRBD2 (6 bases each). DNA of the CDR3: TGTGCCAGCAGCAACCAGGGACATGGAGGGGAGCAGTACTTC. Amino acids: CASSNQGHGGEQYF.